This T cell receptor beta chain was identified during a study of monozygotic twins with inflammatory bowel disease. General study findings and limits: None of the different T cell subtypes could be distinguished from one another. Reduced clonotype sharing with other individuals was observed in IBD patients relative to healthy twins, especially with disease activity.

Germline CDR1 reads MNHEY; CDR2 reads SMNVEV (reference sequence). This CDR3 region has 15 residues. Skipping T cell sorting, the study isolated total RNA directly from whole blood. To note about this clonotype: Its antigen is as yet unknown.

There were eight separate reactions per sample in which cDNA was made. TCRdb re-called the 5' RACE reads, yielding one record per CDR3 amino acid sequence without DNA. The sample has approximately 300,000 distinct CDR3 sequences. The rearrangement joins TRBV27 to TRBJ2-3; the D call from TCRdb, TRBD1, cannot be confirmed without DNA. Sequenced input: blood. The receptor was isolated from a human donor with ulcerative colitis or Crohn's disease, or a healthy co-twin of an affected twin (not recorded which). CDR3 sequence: CASRVKGACTDTQNF.